These 7 T cell receptor beta chains were sequenced from one sample in a study of T cells in Graves' hyperthyroidism and ophthalmopathy. Authors of the study amplified TCR beta CDR3 regions from RNA transcripts. RT-PCR in the first round (using the HTBI primer set) targeted the TCR CDR3. One entry per CDR3 protein results from TCRdb running MiXCR on the multiplex PCR reads. The sample includes approximately 620,000 distinct CDR3 sequences, approximately 15% of them seen just once. The specimen sequenced was blood. The source is a woman aged 40 to 50 with Graves' ophthalmopathy.

There are many counts of this clonotype. The chain links TRBV5-6 to TRBJ1-2; TRBD1 aligns across 7 bases. The V gene's germline CDR1 is SGHDT and CDR2 YYEEEE. CDR3 length: 15 amino acids. V trimming: 0 bases; J trimming: 6 bases; junction bases outside the gene matches: 8. The CDR3 loop reads CASSLGDRVGDGYTF. The CDR3 DNA reads as TGTGCCAGCAGCTTGGGCGACAGGGTCGGCGATGGCTACACCTTC.

There are a few counts of this clonotype. The chain links TRBV5-4 to TRBJ1-4; D is ambiguous. This CDR3 has 16 amino acids. Trimming shortened V by 4 bases and J by 4 bases, and 17 bases separated the two germline ends. Germline-derived CDR1 and CDR2 are SGHNT and YYREEE (reference sequence). The CDR3 DNA reads TGTGCCAGCAGCCCGGGCCCCACGGAGGGTAATGAAAAACTGTTTTTT. Encoded protein: CASSPGPTEGNEKLFF.

This chain links TRBV12-5 with TRBJ1-1; a weak D match, TRBD1 (6 bases). With 1 base removed from V and 9 bases from J, the gap between germline ends came to 9 bases. CDR3 length: 12 residues. CDR1 is LGHNT, CDR2 FRNRAP, per germline. The DNA for the CDR3 is TGTGCTAGTGGTTTGGGGGACACCAAAGCTTTCTTT. Translation gives CASGLGDTKAFF.

This clonotype appeared a few times. This chain connects TRBV5-1 to TRBJ2-5, with D uncertain. Germline assignment: CDR1 SGHRS and CDR2 YFSETQ. The CDR3 is 15 amino acids. The V end lost 1 base, the J end lost 0 bases, and 10 bases lay between the germline ends. The CDR3 spells CASSLLVEYQETQYF. In DNA, the CDR3 is TGCGCCAGCAGCTTGCTTGTTGAGTACCAAGAGACCCAGTACTTC.

This clonotype was counted many times. The chain uses TRBV2 and TRBJ2-1, with 8 bases identical to TRBD2. There are 16 residues in the CDR3. Per germline, CDR1 SNHLY and CDR2 FYNNEI. The V gene end was trimmed by 7 bases and the J gene end by 0 bases; junction bases not matched to a gene: 8. CDR3 bases: TGTGCCAGCAAGGCATTGGGACTAGACTCCTACAATGAGCAGTTCTTC. It is translated as CASKALGLDSYNEQFF.

This clonotype was seen a handful of times. The V gene is TRBV2, the J gene TRBJ2-7, with D uncertain. CDR3 length: 14 amino acids. V lost 2 bases and J 6 bases, leaving 14 bases between the germline ends. Germline V gene sequence: CDR1 SNHLY, CDR2 FYNNEI. CDR3 region: CASSELSVGREQYF. The DNA of the CDR3 is TGTGCCAGCAGTGAACTTTCCGTGGGCCGCGAGCAGTACTTC.

This clonotype was observed a handful of times. The V gene is TRBV5-1, the J gene TRBJ2-1; 11 positions match TRBD2. The J segment lost 0 bases and the V segment lost 6 bases, leaving 5 bases of the junction unmatched. In germline, CDR1 is SGHRS, CDR2 YFSETQ. The CDR3 totals 16 residues. The CDR3 DNA is TGCGCCAGCACTAGCGGGGGGACTAGCTCCTACAATGAGCAGTTCTTC. Residues: CASTSGGTSSYNEQFF.